Listed below are T cell receptor beta chains from one sample, sequenced in a study of beta chain features in type 1 diabetes. Using immunoSEQ multiplex PCR, the repertoire was profiled, and TCRdb retains in-frame clones only, with some absent. The table shows fewer than 300,000 clones, with about a fifth occurring only once. The sample taken for sequencing was naive CD4+ T cells from blood. These receptors all come from a woman aged 35 to 49 with type 1 diabetes. Both conserved end residues are part of each CDR3. A D gene is named only where the DNA matches it firmly. The size of a clone is reported for some rows only, either as once, few or many, or as a class for expanded clones.

J gene,V gene,D gene,clone size,CDR3 protein,CDR3 DNA
TRBJ1-5,TRBV5-1,.,.,CASSLVAGGNQPQHF,TGCGCCAGCAGCTTGGTGGCGGGAGGCAATCAGCCCCAGCATTTT
TRBJ2-1,TRBV5-1,TRBD2,few,CASSLASGTSVSNEQFF,TGCGCCAGCAGCTTGGCCTCCGGGACTAGCGTATCCAATGAGCAGTTCTTC
TRBJ1-2,TRBV2,TRBD1,once,CASTNAYTGGYGYTF,TGTGCCAGCACCAACGCGTATACAGGGGGATATGGCTACACCTTC
TRBJ2-3,TRBV29-1,TRBD2,few,CSVLGTSGWSTDTQYF,TGCAGCGTTCTTGGGACTAGCGGGTGGAGCACAGATACGCAGTATTTT
TRBJ1-2,TRBV11-2,.,.,CASSLARVPNYGYTF,TGTGCCAGCAGCTTGGCCCGGGTCCCTAACTATGGCTACACCTTC
TRBJ2-1,TRBV29-1,.,few,CSLIGSSYNEQFF,TGCAGCCTTATCGGGTCTAGCTACAATGAGCAGTTCTTC
TRBJ2-1,TRBV7-2,TRBD1,few,CASSLAPTGIYNEQFF,TGTGCCAGCAGCTTAGCGCCGACAGGGATATACAATGAGCAGTTCTTC
TRBJ2-5,TRBV28,TRBD2,few,CASKSGGGTQYF,TGTGCCAGCAAATCGGGAGGCGGGACCCAGTACTTC
TRBJ1-2,TRBV28,TRBD1,.,CASSTGQGVGGYTF,TGTGCCAGCAGTACGGGACAGGGTGTTGGAGGCTACACCTTC
TRBJ2-7,TRBV9,.,.,CASSGQGLGGLGEQYF,TGTGCCAGCAGCGGACAGGGTCTCGGGGGTCTCGGCGAGCAGTACTTC
TRBJ1-5,TRBV6-5,.,.,CASSYSLRQPQHF,TGTGCCAGCAGTTACTCCCTACGCCAGCCCCAGCATTTT
TRBJ1-1,TRBV2,.,.,CASRGRTGEAFF,TGTGCCAGCAGGGGCAGGACGGGAGAAGCTTTCTTT
TRBJ2-5,TRBV4-3,TRBD1,.,CASSPGQGETQYF,TGCGCCAGCAGCCCCGGACAGGGAGAGACCCAGTACTTC
TRBJ2-7,TRBV7-9,.,.,CASSLSSIPWEQYF,TGTGCCAGCAGCCTTTCCAGTATCCCCTGGGAGCAGTACTTC
TRBJ1-1,TRBV20-1,TRBD1,few,CSALGQVGAFF,TGCAGTGCTCTAGGACAGGTCGGGGCTTTCTTT
TRBJ2-7,TRBV20-1,.,.,CSARPGNEQYF,TGCAGTGCTAGACCAGGGAACGAGCAGTACTTC
TRBJ2-5,TRBV18,.,few,CASSPQWSGEEETQYF,TGTGCCAGCTCACCTCAGTGGTCCGGGGAGGAAGAGACCCAGTACTTC
TRBJ2-6,TRBV19,.,few,CASLQFSGANVLTF,TGTGCCAGCCTTCAGTTCTCTGGGGCCAACGTCCTGACTTTC
TRBJ1-1,TRBV9,.,few,CASSPRESEAFF,TGTGCCAGCAGCCCGAGGGAGTCTGAAGCTTTCTTT
TRBJ1-6,TRBV2,TRBD1,.,CASSVGTGIGSPLHF,TGTGCCAGCAGTGTGGGGACAGGGATCGGTTCACCCCTCCACTTT
TRBJ1-2,TRBV19,.,few,CASSISDRPFYGYTF,TGTGCCAGTAGTATAAGCGACAGGCCATTCTATGGCTACACCTTC
TRBJ2-3,TRBV11-1,TRBD1,.,CASNRGTGTGVGRGNTQYF,TGTGCCAGCAACCGAGGGACCGGGACAGGGGTTGGCAGGGGGAATACGCAGTATTTT
TRBJ1-4,TRBV9,.,.,CASSVEDSFNEKLFF,TGTGCCAGCAGCGTAGAGGACAGCTTTAATGAAAAACTGTTTTTT
TRBJ1-2,TRBV7-3,TRBD1,.,CASSPQGDPNYGYTF,TGTGCCAGCAGCCCCCAGGGGGACCCGAACTATGGCTACACCTTC
TRBJ2-5,TRBV12-5,.,.,CASGLGTVETQYF,TGTGCTAGTGGTTTGGGGACAGTTGAGACCCAGTACTTC
TRBJ2-7,TRBV29-1,.,few,CSVVVGGGYEQYF,TGCAGCGTTGTCGTCGGAGGTGGCTACGAGCAGTACTTC
TRBJ2-1,TRBV11-3,TRBD2,few,CASSLSGESGEQFF,TGTGCCAGCAGCCTTAGCGGGGAAAGTGGTGAGCAGTTCTTC
TRBJ2-3,TRBV25-1,TRBD1,.,CASSVSPGQGADTQYF,TGTGCCAGCAGTGTATCACCGGGACAGGGGGCGGATACGCAGTATTTT
TRBJ2-7,TRBV9,.,few,CASSVGSFSYEQYF,TGTGCCAGCAGCGTCGGGAGCTTCTCCTACGAGCAGTACTTC
TRBJ2-7,TRBV2,TRBD1,once,CASSDTGAPGREQYF,TGTGCCAGCAGCGATACAGGGGCACCGGGCCGCGAGCAGTACTTC
TRBJ1-5,TRBV18,TRBD1,few,CASSPGQDQPQHF,TGTGCCAGCTCTCCAGGACAGGATCAGCCCCAGCATTTT
TRBJ2-5,TRBV25-1,TRBD1,few,CASTPLGQGQETQYF,TGTGCCAGTACTCCTCTGGGACAGGGCCAAGAGACCCAGTACTTC
TRBJ1-2,TRBV6-6,TRBD1,.,CASTGQGNWDLGYTF,TGTGCCAGCACCGGACAGGGGAACTGGGATCTTGGCTACACCTTC
TRBJ2-3,TRBV25-1,TRBD2,.,CASSDQITSGSWSDTQYF,TGTGCCAGCAGTGATCAGATAACTAGCGGGAGTTGGTCAGATACGCAGTATTTT
TRBJ1-5,TRBV19,.,.,CASSIKGQGTNQPQHF,TGTGCCAGTAGTATAAAGGGGCAGGGGACCAATCAGCCCCAGCATTTT
TRBJ2-2,TRBV6-5,.,.,CASTRGNTGELFF,TGTGCCAGCACCAGGGGGAACACCGGGGAGCTGTTTTTT
TRBJ1-3,TRBV2,TRBD1,.,CASSAYRDRGFGNTIYF,TGTGCCAGCAGCGCATACCGGGACAGGGGATTTGGAAACACCATATATTTT
TRBJ2-1,TRBV19,.,few,CASSIVAGSGAYNEQFF,TGTGCCAGTAGTATAGTAGCCGGGAGTGGCGCCTACAATGAGCAGTTCTTC
TRBJ1-1,TRBV5-1,.,.,CASRSDTEAFF,TGCGCCAGCAGAAGCGACACTGAAGCTTTCTTT